This T cell receptor beta chain was recorded in a study of blood T cell repertoires in COVID-19. Assay: immunoSEQ multiplex PCR; the TCRdb copy retains only in-frame clones and omits some. The sample lists roughly 49,000 clones; roughly 84% were seen once. This CDR3 has 15 residues. CDR1 is LNHDA, CDR2 SQIVND, per germline (reference sequence). With V trimmed by 6 bases and J by 3 bases, 6 bases remained unmatched. The TCR sequence derives from a man aged 45-65 years with active COVID-19. Input material: peripheral blood. The chain has TRBV19 and TRBJ1-5, with 9 nucleotides matching TRBD1. The CDR3 DNA reads TGTGCCAGTAGCCCTGGGACAGGGAACAATCAGCCCCAGCATTTT. This gives the protein CASSPGTGNNQPQHF.